The present T cell receptor beta chain was sequenced within a study of metastatic and nonmetastatic thyroid tumors. Study details: The comparison covered peripheral blood and tumor or nodule tissue in malignant and benign thyroid patients. Study-wide findings and caveats: The reported finding was significantly higher TCR beta diversity in malignant thyroid tumors relative to benign nodules, in blood and tumor.

By share, this clone counts as medium-sized (0.01 to 0.1%). Antigen: not known. Ahead of thyroid surgery, no patient had received treatment of any kind. The V end was cut by 4 bases, the J end by 7 bases, with 13 bases between. The CDR3 contains 13 residues. Germline CDR1 and CDR2: MNHEY and SMNVEV (reference sequence). In the source study's methods: What underpinned the distant-metastasis classifier for papillary thyroid cancer was the set of CDR3 differences across clinicopathological groups. TCRdb recomputed clones from the PCR reads via MiXCR. The V and J calls were not made by the authors but by TCRdb's processing. The sample lists more than 13,000 clones, 23% occurring once.

The sequenced sample consisted of blood. This chain joins TRBV27 and TRBJ1-2, with D tentatively TRBD1 (6 bases). The clonotype comes from a female donor with papillary thyroid cancer or a benign thyroid nodule (not recorded which). Some clones in this sample may be carry-over from other donors' samples. DNA for the CDR3: TGTGCCAGCAGTTCCACAGGGCACCGTGGCTACACCTTC. As protein: CASSSTGHRGYTF.